The next 27 T cell receptor beta chains were all read from a single sample in a study of radiotherapy plus CTLA-4 blockade in lung cancer. Repertoires were generated with immunoSEQ multiplex PCR, while TCRdb's copy carries only in-frame clones and drops some. Of 90,000 or so clones detected, around 88% appear once; the ten largest clones hold about 2%. Here the sequenced sample was peripheral blood, taken from a patient treated with radiotherapy plus ipilimumab. These TCRs come from a human donor with non-small cell lung cancer who had a partial response to radiotherapy plus ipilimumab.

This clone came up a few times. The gene calls are TRBV6-6 and TRBJ2-5, with D maybe TRBD2 (6 bases). Germline loops: CDR1 MNHNY, CDR2 SVGAGI (reference sequence). The CDR3 consists of 14 residues. V was pared by 4 bases and J by 2 bases, with 11 bases between. In nucleotides, the CDR3 is TGTGCCAGCAGTTTTTTGGGGGGACAAGAGACCCAGTACTTC. The encoded protein is CASSFLGGQETQYF.

V usage is TRBV7-2 and J usage is TRBJ1-2; a possible D gene is TRBD1 (6 bases). Germline lookup yields CDR1 SGHTA and CDR2 FQGNSA. The CDR3 sequence is 13 residues long. With 3 bases removed from V and 5 bases from J, the gap between germline ends came to 10 bases. The CDR3 sequence is CASSFGQTYGYTF. Written as DNA, the CDR3 is TGTGCCAGCAGCTTCGGACAGACTTATGGCTACACCTTC.

This chain uses TRBV7-2 with TRBJ1-2, with 7 bases matching TRBD1. The trim removed 0 bases at V and 8 bases at J, leaving 12 bases unmatched. The V gene's germline CDR1 is SGHTA and CDR2 FQGNSA. The CDR3 has 16 residues. The CDR3 here is CASSLALDRAGRGYTF. For the CDR3, the DNA is TGTGCCAGCAGCTTAGCCTTAGACAGGGCCGGCCGGGGCTACACCTTC.

Remarks on this clone: Mismatch with germline at one junction end may stem from a read error. CDR3 DNA sequence: TGTGCCAGCTCACCCCGGAGGAGCTCCTACAATGAGCGGTTCTTC. Translated: CASSPRRSSYNERFF. V and J are TRBV18 and TRBJ2-1, with D possibly matching TRBD2 (5 bases). The CDR3 extends over 15 amino acids. Germline V CDR1 and CDR2: KGHSH, LQKENI. Full variable domain (missing parts from reference TRBV18 and TRBJ2-1): NAGVMQNPRHLVRRRGQEARLRCSPMKGHSHVYWYRQLPEEGLKFMVYLQKENIIDESGMPKERFSAEFPKEGPSILRIQQVVRGDSAAYFCASSPRRSSYNERFFGPGTRLTVL.

The V gene is TRBV2, the J gene TRBJ2-1, with D maybe TRBD2 (6 bases). The CDR3 runs 11 residues. The ends were cut back, 6 bases at V and 8 bases at J, with 8 bases in the middle. CDR1 and CDR2 from the germline V gene are SNHLY and FYNNEI. The CDR3 protein is CASSRDYEQFF. CDR3 coding DNA: TGTGCCAGCAGCCGGGACTATGAGCAGTTCTTC.

This clone has just one count. This chain links TRBV11-2 with TRBJ2-1, with D perhaps TRBD1 (5 bases). The V gene's germline CDR1 is SGHAT and CDR2 FQNNGV. This CDR3 region has 15 residues. Deletions cut 2 bases from V and 3 bases from J, with 11 bases between. This CDR3 reads CASSLITGNYNEQFF. CDR3 in DNA: TGTGCCAGCAGCTTAATAACAGGAAACTACAATGAGCAGTTCTTC.

The CDR3 protein is CAWSEAGLGYGYTF. CDR3 nucleotide sequence: TGTGCCTGGAGTGAAGCAGGGCTTGGCTATGGCTACACCTTC. The chain combines TRBV30 with TRBJ1-2; D is perhaps TRBD1 (5 bases). CDR1 and CDR2 (germline): GTSNPN, SVGIG (reference sequence). V was shortened by 1 base and J by 4 bases, with 13 bases between the two germline ends. This CDR3 is built from 14 residues.

This clone is a singleton in its sample. This chain connects TRBV7-9 to TRBJ2-1; D is possibly TRBD2 (6 bases). Germline CDR1 reads SEHNR; CDR2 reads FQNEAQ (reference sequence). The CDR3 consists of 14 residues. Trimming removed 6 bases from V and 9 bases from J, with 18 bases in between. CDR3 region: CASSNPGGSVEQFF. The CDR3 bases are TGTGCCAGCAGTAACCCCGGGGGTTCGGTTGAGCAGTTCTTC. Full variable domain (rest looked up from reference TRBV7-9 and TRBJ2-1): DTGVSQNPRHKITKRGQNVTFRCDPISEHNRLYWYRQTLGQGPEFLTYFQNEAQLEKSRLLSDRFSAERPKGSFSTLEIQRTEQGDSAMYLCASSNPGGSVEQFFGPGTRLTVL.

The chain has TRBV6-6 and TRBJ2-1; TRBD2 agrees at 14 bases. The V gene end was trimmed by 6 bases and the J gene end by 7 bases; junction bases not matched to a gene: 8. Germline V CDR1 and CDR2: MNHNY, SVGAGI (reference sequence). This CDR3 region has 16 residues. The DNA for the CDR3 is TGTGCCAGCAGGACCCGACTAGCGGGAGGGGGGAATGAGCAGTTCTTC. Its protein product is CASRTRLAGGGNEQFF.

The gene calls are TRBV5-1 and TRBJ2-7, with 8 bases matching TRBD2. The CDR3 sequence is 16 residues long. Per germline, CDR1 SGHRS and CDR2 YFSETQ. After removal of 4 bases from V and 2 bases from J, the junction contained 11 bases not matched to a gene. The CDR3 sequence is CASSPGAGGMAYEQYF. The DNA for the CDR3 is TGCGCCAGCAGCCCTGGGGCGGGAGGTATGGCCTACGAGCAGTACTTC.

This chain uses TRBV6-5 with TRBJ2-5, with 7 bases aligning to TRBD1. This CDR3 spans 13 amino acids. V shed 5 bases and J 5 bases; nucleotides not matched to a gene: 5. Germline V gene lookup returns CDR1 MNHEY and CDR2 SVGAGI. CDR3 DNA sequence: TGTGCCAGCAGTCGACAGGGTTGGGAGACCCAGTACTTC. Its translation: CASSRQGWETQYF.

This clone was counted a few times. This chain uses TRBV21-1 with TRBJ1-1. TRBV21-1 represents a pseudogene. CDR3 length: 14 residues. This chain's CDR3 is CASSKLGGRTEAFF. The CDR3 DNA reads TGTGCCAGCAGCAAATTGGGGGGGAGGACTGAAGCTTTCTTT.

The chain couples TRBV11-1 to TRBJ2-7; D gene unclear. The CDR3 covers 16 residues. V was cut by 5 bases and J by 5 bases, with 22 bases left in between. CDR1 and CDR2 from the germline V gene are SGHAT and FQDESV (reference sequence). CDR3 amino acids: CASSRLGLAAVNEQYF. For the CDR3, the DNA is TGTGCCAGCAGCCGCCTAGGCTTGGCGGCGGTGAACGAGCAGTACTTC.

This chain joins TRBV6-5 and TRBJ1-2; 7 bases align to TRBD1. After removal of 5 bases from V and 5 bases from J, the junction contained 5 bases not matched to a gene. CDR3 length: 13 residues. Germline CDR1 reads MNHEY; CDR2 reads SVGAGI. CDR3 in amino acids: CASSPQGVYGYTF. The CDR3 DNA reads TGTGCCAGCAGTCCTCAGGGGGTTTATGGCTACACCTTC.

The CDR3 coding sequence is TGTGCCAGCAGCTCAGGGCCCACAGATACGCAGTATTTT. It is translated as CASSSGPTDTQYF. The V call is TRBV21-1, the J call TRBJ2-3; TRBD1, the table's D call, lacks a check against the DNA. TRBV21-1 is shown as a pseudogene. The CDR3 consists of 13 residues.

The chain joins TRBV29-1 to TRBJ2-1; D unclear. CDR1 and CDR2 (germline): SQVTM, ANQGSEA. Trimming removed 7 bases at V and 6 bases at J, with 13 bases between. The CDR3 is 12 residues long. CDR3 sequence reads: CSAIQRTNEQFF. Written as DNA, the CDR3 is TGCAGCGCGATACAAAGAACCAATGAGCAGTTCTTC.

The genes are TRBV19 and TRBJ2-1, with D perhaps TRBD2 (5 bases). CDR3 length: 15 amino acids. Deletions cut 2 bases from V and 6 bases from J, with 14 bases between. The germline gives CDR1 LNHDA, CDR2 SQIVND (reference sequence). CDR3 in amino acids: CASSIILARGNEQFF. Here the CDR3 DNA reads TGTGCCAGTAGTATAATCCTAGCCCGGGGCAATGAGCAGTTCTTC. The complete variable domain, with remaining parts taken from reference TRBV19 and TRBJ2-1, reads DGGITQSPKYLFRKEGQNVTLSCEQNLNHDAMYWYRQDPGQGLRLIYYSQIVNDFQKGDIAEGYSVSREKKESFPLTVTSAQKNPTAFYLCASSIILARGNEQFFGPGTRLTVL.

The chain uses TRBV2 and TRBJ2-7; tentative D call: TRBD1 (6 bases). The CDR3 runs 15 residues. V was trimmed by 6 bases and J by 0 bases, leaving 15 bases between them. Germline CDR1 reads SNHLY; CDR2 reads FYNNEI. The CDR3 DNA follows: TGTGCCAGCAGCCAGCCATCGACAGGCTCCTACGAGCAGTACTTC. Its translation: CASSQPSTGSYEQYF.

This chain links TRBV19 with TRBJ1-5; TRBD1 matches 8 bases. The V and J ends lost 1 base and 6 bases, in that order; junction bases with no gene match: 5. Germline CDR1 and CDR2: LNHDA and SQIVND (reference sequence). This CDR3 spans 15 amino acids. The chain's CDR3 is CASSIGQGAGQPQHF. DNA of the CDR3: TGTGCCAGTAGTATAGGGCAGGGGGCGGGTCAGCCCCAGCATTTT.

This clone was seen a handful of times. The chain is built from TRBV7-6 and TRBJ1-1; TRBD1 might be the D (5 bases). The CDR3 sequence is 15 residues long. V was pared by 5 bases and J by 1 base, with 14 bases between. CDR1 and CDR2 (germline): SGHVS, FNYEAQ. The CDR3 region has the DNA TGTGCCAGCAGCCCGGCGGGGGTACCGAACACTGAAGCTTTCTTT. It encodes CASSPAGVPNTEAFF. The whole variable domain, filled in from reference TRBV7-6 and TRBJ1-1, reads GAGVSQSPRYKVTKRGQDVALRCDPISGHVSLYWYRQALGQGPEFLTYFNYEAQQDKSGLPNDRFSAERPEGSISTLTIQRTEQRDSAMYRCASSPAGVPNTEAFFGQGTRLTVV.

The chain carries TRBV27 and TRBJ2-1, with 9 positions matching TRBD1. The V gene's germline CDR1 is MNHEY and CDR2 SMNVEV (reference sequence). This CDR3 contains 12 residues. The junction had 4 bases not matched to a gene; V was cut back by 4 bases and J by 12 bases. CDR3 in DNA: TGTGCCAGCAGTTCGACAGGGGGGTGGCAGTTCTTC. This sequence encodes CASSSTGGWQFF.

The rearrangement uses TRBV6-1 and TRBJ1-4, with D maybe TRBD1 (5 bases). V lost 4 bases, J lost 8 bases, and 20 bases lay in between. Germline V gives CDR1 MNHNS, CDR2 SASEGT. This CDR3 contains 16 residues. CDR3 in amino acids: CASSVAGSPIGEKLFF. CDR3 sequence (DNA): TGTGCCAGCAGTGTTGCAGGGTCCCCTATTGGAGAAAAACTGTTTTTT.

V and J are TRBV27 and TRBJ1-2; 9 bases are a match to TRBD1. Germline-derived CDR1 and CDR2 are MNHEY and SMNVEV (reference sequence). The CDR3 has 15 amino acids. The V segment lost 5 bases and the J segment 1 base; nucleotides outside the gene matches: 5. Written as DNA, the CDR3 is TGTGCCAGCAGTCAAGGACAGGGGAATAACTATGGCTACACCTTC. Amino acids: CASSQGQGNNYGYTF.

J is TRBJ2-3 and V is TRBV7-3, with 11 bases identical to TRBD2. CDR1 is SGHTA and CDR2 is FQGTGA in the germline V gene. The CDR3 covers 16 residues. The trim removed 2 bases at V and 1 base at J, leaving 2 bases unmatched. The CDR3 sequence: CASSLSGLAGTDTQYF. The CDR3 DNA reads as TGTGCCAGCAGCTTATCGGGACTAGCGGGCACAGATACGCAGTATTTT.

A remark on this clone: Other DNA sequences in this sample translate to the same CDR3. The genes are TRBV28 and TRBJ1-2, with 10 bases aligning to TRBD1. Trimming removed 6 bases from V and 4 bases from J; junction bases left unmatched: 8. The CDR3 is 15 amino acids. From germline, CDR1 is MDHEN and CDR2 SYDVKM. This CDR3 reads CASSRPGQGSYGYTF. CDR3 sequence (DNA): TGTGCCAGCAGCCGCCCGGGACAGGGGAGCTATGGCTACACCTTC.

V usage is TRBV15 and J usage is TRBJ2-3, with D possibly matching TRBD2 (5 bases). This CDR3 is built from 15 residues. The V gene lost 5 bases and the J gene lost 2 bases, with 14 bases spanning the gap. From germline, CDR1 is LNHNV and CDR2 YYDKDF (reference sequence). The CDR3 DNA is TGTGCCACCAGCGATTACAGAGGGATCACAGATACGCAGTATTTT. Translating it yields CATSDYRGITDTQYF.

Note on this clone: Other DNA sequences in this specimen translate into the identical CDR3. CDR3 nucleotide sequence: TGTGCCTGGAGCCCGGGACTAGCGAACAATGAGCAGTTCTTC. It encodes CAWSPGLANNEQFF. The chain links TRBV30 to TRBJ2-1, with TRBD2 matching 10 bases. Germline CDR1 and CDR2: GTSNPN and SVGIG (reference sequence). The CDR3 extends over 14 amino acids. V lost 3 bases and J lost 5; bases outside the gene matches: 4.